The entry that follows covers one TCR beta chain sequence. The data belong to a study of T cell responses to AZD1222 COVID-19 vaccine. Repertoires were generated with immunoSEQ multiplex PCR, while TCRdb's copy carries only in-frame clones and drops some. The sample holds about 200,000 clones, about 89% seen once. The CDR3 runs 14 residues. Germline V gives CDR1 KGHSH, CDR2 LQKENI. V shed 3 bases and J shed 4 bases, with 12 bases lying between them. The sequence was obtained from an adult who received the AZD1222 COVID-19 vaccine. The chain couples TRBV18 to TRBJ1-2; maybe TRBD1 (5 bases). Sample: peripheral blood, taken 28 days after the second AZD1222 dose. CDR3: CASSPDRQSYGYTF. CDR3 sequence (DNA): TGTGCCAGCTCACCCGACCGACAGAGCTATGGCTACACCTTC.